This T cell receptor beta chain originates from a study of shared clonotypes between healthy human individuals. General study findings and limits: Sharing across a few donors was seen in 4% to 5% of naive CD4 clonotypes. Exclusively blood specimens were collected; tissue repertoires likely differ. The generation probabilities recorded for non-shared clonotypes fell below those of clonotypes shared by all four donors.

As handled by the study authors: Because ImmunoSEQ provided only junction sequences with no quality scores, the filtering differed. Clones were sequenced by immunoSEQ multiplex PCR, and TCRdb holds only the in-frame ones, with some missing. V, J and clone size are those of that table, while D and trimming were read from the DNA. In the table there are a few million clones, approximately 90% of which are singletons. The V gene lost 2 bases and the J gene lost 4 bases, with 15 bases spanning the gap. Germline loops: CDR1 KGHSH, CDR2 LQKENI. This CDR3 has 16 residues. This clone was seen once. Its antigen is currently unknown.

This sequence was found in a man between 18 and 29 years old in good health. The rearrangement links TRBV18 to TRBJ1-3; no clear D gene. The specimen was naive CD4+ T cells sorted from blood. Subset noted: CD45RA+ positively selected. CDR3 in DNA: TGTGCCAGCTCACCAGCGGCGGACTCCTCGGGAAACACCATATATTTT. It translates to CASSPAADSSGNTIYF.